A selection of T cell receptor beta chains follows, all from one sample in a study of identical twins. TCRdb passed the 5' RACE reads through MiXCR, listing each CDR3 protein once. The table has around 280,000 distinct CDR3 sequences, about 8.9% seen once. These sequences were also reported in another study, on yellow fever vaccine responses in identical twins.

The sample consisted of memory (CD45RO+) T cells sorted from blood. These receptors were taken from a woman aged 18-29 years in good health. Each CDR3 is given with its conserved first and last residue. The order of the fields is J gene, D gene, V gene, clone size, CDR3 DNA, CDR3 protein. A D gene is named only where the DNA matches it firmly. Clone size, where shown, is once, few, many, or a class for clones that have expanded.

TRBJ2-3,NA,TRBV11-2,NA,TGTGCCAGCAGCTTTACTGCGGTAACAGATACGCAGTATTTT,CASSFTAVTDTQYF
TRBJ2-1,TRBD2,TRBV11-2,few,TGTGCCAGCAGCTCCCCTATAGCCTCCGGGACTAGCGGGAGCAATGAGCAGTTCTTC,CASSSPIASGTSGSNEQFF
TRBJ2-5,NA,TRBV20-1,NA,TGCAGTGGCCTGCAGGGTGGGGGGCGAAAGGCGGTTAAGAGGACCCAGTACTTC,CSGLQGGGRKAVKRTQYF
TRBJ2-1,TRBD2,TRBV6-4,many,TGTGCCAGCAGTGAGGTAGCGGGAGTGGTAGGCAATGAGCAGTTCTTC,CASSEVAGVVGNEQFF
TRBJ2-7,NA,TRBV10-3,NA,TGTGCCATCAGTGACGGGACTCCAACCTACGAGCAGTACTTC,CAISDGTPTYEQYF
TRBJ2-2,TRBD2,TRBV2,NA,TGTGCCAGAACCCTAGCGGGAAACACCGGGGAGCTGTTTTTT,CARTLAGNTGELFF
TRBJ1-1,NA,TRBV14,NA,TGTGCCAGCAGCCAACCCGACAGTTTACCCTTATTCTTT,CASSQPDSLPLFF
TRBJ1-2,NA,TRBV7-9,few,TGTGCCAGCGGCCAAGATATCCCGCCCTATGGCTACACCTTC,CASGQDIPPYGYTF
TRBJ2-3,TRBD2,TRBV20-1,NA,TGCAGTGCTAGAAGGACTAGCGGGGGGGCCTGGGATACGCAGTATTTT,CSARRTSGGAWDTQYF
TRBJ2-1,NA,TRBV20-1,once,TGCAGTGCTAGAGTTAGCGATGAGCAGTTCTTC,CSARVSDEQFF
TRBJ2-1,NA,TRBV9,few,TGTGCCAGCAGCGGTGGGACTGACTCCTACAATGAGCAGTTCTTC,CASSGGTDSYNEQFF
TRBJ2-5,TRBD2,TRBV12-3/TRBV12-4,many,TGTGCCAGCAGTTCTCTCGGCGGGAGGGCCGAGGAGACCCAGTACTTC,CASSSLGGRAEETQYF
TRBJ1-5,NA,TRBV24-1,many,TGTGCCACCAGTGCCGGAAGCACAGCCTATCAGCCCCAGCATTTT,CATSAGSTAYQPQHF
TRBJ2-7,TRBD1,TRBV6-4,NA,TGTGCCAGCAGTGAAAGGGACAGCCAAGAGCAGTACTTC,CASSERDSQEQYF
TRBJ2-1,TRBD2,TRBV7-3,few,TGTGCCAGCAGCTTACTAGCGGGAGAAAGAAATGAGCAGTTCTTC,CASSLLAGERNEQFF
TRBJ2-7,NA,TRBV27,many,TGTGCCAGCAGTTTAGACGTACCTCACGTCTACGAGCAGTACTTC,CASSLDVPHVYEQYF
TRBJ2-6,NA,TRBV6-1,few,TGTGCCAGCAGTAAAACGAGCTCTGGGGCCAACGTCCTGACTTTC,CASSKTSSGANVLTF
TRBJ2-7,NA,TRBV29-1,many,TGCAGCGTCTTGGTCAGGACCTACGAGCAGTACTTC,CSVLVRTYEQYF
TRBJ2-7,TRBD2,TRBV9,few,TGTGCCAGCAGCTCCTCAGCGGGAGTGGCCTACGAGCAGTACTTC,CASSSSAGVAYEQYF
TRBJ1-6,TRBD1,TRBV6-1,few,TGTGCCAGCAGTGACGGACAGGCTAATTCACCCCTCCACTTT,CASSDGQANSPLHF
TRBJ2-3,TRBD2,TRBV12-3/TRBV12-4,many,TGTGCCAGCAGAATTGCACTAGCGGGAGCGGGAGATACGCAGTATTTT,CASRIALAGAGDTQYF
TRBJ2-1,NA,TRBV7-8,few,TGTGCCAGCAGCTTAGCTCACCAGGTTTATGAGCAGTTCTTC,CASSLAHQVYEQFF
TRBJ2-3,TRBD2,TRBV19,NA,TGTGCCAGTAGTACCGGACTAGCGGGAATGGTAGATACGCAGTATTTT,CASSTGLAGMVDTQYF
TRBJ2-6,NA,TRBV15,many,TGTGCCACCAGCAGAGACGGTCCCCCGCAGTCCGTCCTGACTTTC,CATSRDGPPQSVLTF
TRBJ1-2,NA,TRBV20-1,few,TGCAGTGCTAGAGATGGGGATGGCTACACCTTC,CSARDGDGYTF
TRBJ1-6,NA,TRBV10-3,NA,TGTGCCACCCTAGAGGGACCTAATTCACCCCTCCACTTT,CATLEGPNSPLHF
TRBJ2-3,NA,TRBV4-2,medium-sized,TGTGCCAGCAGCCAAGATTTGGCAGGGGGCACAGATACGCAGTATTTT,CASSQDLAGGTDTQYF
TRBJ2-3,TRBD2,TRBV20-1,NA,TGCAGTGCTAGATTAGCGGGGGGGCTTCTCACAGATACGCAGTATTTT,CSARLAGGLLTDTQYF
TRBJ2-1,NA,TRBV5-1,many,TGCGCCAGCAGCTTGGGACTTGCTACCTACAATGAGCAGTTCTTC,CASSLGLATYNEQFF
TRBJ2-7,NA,TRBV4-1,NA,TGCGCCAGCAGCCAAGTCGTGGGCAGGACCTACGAGCAGTACTTC,CASSQVVGRTYEQYF
TRBJ2-1,NA,TRBV7-6,many,TGTGCCAGCAGCTCCCAGCCGGAGGGCTCCTACAATGAGCAGTTCTTC,CASSSQPEGSYNEQFF
TRBJ2-1,TRBD2,TRBV5-1,many,TGCGCCAGCAGCTTGGTAGCGGGGGGAGTTTCCTACAATGAGCAGTTCTTC,CASSLVAGGVSYNEQFF
TRBJ2-5,TRBD2,TRBV29-1,many,TGCAGCGTTGAACTAGCGGGGGTCCAAGAGACCCAGTACTTC,CSVELAGVQETQYF
TRBJ2-1,TRBD2,TRBV7-9,NA,TGTGCCAGCAGCTTGGATGCGGGGGGGCACTTCAATGAGCAGTTCTTC,CASSLDAGGHFNEQFF
TRBJ1-5,TRBD1,TRBV4-1,NA,TGCGCCAGCAGCCAAGATCCCCCAGGGGGAAGCAATCAGCCCCAGCATTTT,CASSQDPPGGSNQPQHF
TRBJ1-1,NA,TRBV2,NA,TGTGCCAGCAGTGAAGTTAGAAAAGCTTTCTTT,CASSEVRKAFF
TRBJ1-5,NA,TRBV20-1,many,TGCAGTGCTAGTGTTTCAGGGAGTCAGCCCCAGCATTTT,CSASVSGSQPQHF
TRBJ2-1,NA,TRBV20-1,many,TGCAGTGCTAGAGAGTACAAGAATGAGCAGTTCTTC,CSAREYKNEQFF
TRBJ1-1,TRBD1,TRBV5-5,few,TGTGCCAGCAGCCAGGGACAGCGCACCAACACTGAAGCTTTCTTT,CASSQGQRTNTEAFF
TRBJ2-3,TRBD2,TRBV6-5,few,TGTGCCAGCAGTTACAGGTTAGCGGGAGATACGCAGTATTTT,CASSYRLAGDTQYF
TRBJ2-1,TRBD1,TRBV5-5,NA,TGTGCCAGCAGCAAACAGGGGGCACCCTACAATGAGCAGTTCTTC,CASSKQGAPYNEQFF
TRBJ1-2,NA,TRBV2,many,TGTGCCAGCAGTGAAGGGATCTATGGCTACACCTTC,CASSEGIYGYTF
TRBJ2-7,TRBD2,TRBV29-1,many,TGCAGCGCTGAACTACACGCGTCTAGCGGGAGTCGGGAGTACTTC,CSAELHASSGSREYF
TRBJ2-1,TRBD2,TRBV4-2,few,TGTGCCAGCAGCCCTTTGGGACTAGCGGGGGACAATGAGCAGTTCTTC,CASSPLGLAGDNEQFF
TRBJ1-2,NA,TRBV6-1,many,TGTGCCATCATGACCGAAGCCGACTATGGCTACACCTTC,CAIMTEADYGYTF